This T cell receptor beta chain was documented in a study of vaccination effects on CD4 cells after COVID-19. Broader study findings: The authors studied few convalescent patients and collected no early post-infection timepoints. Clones from infection and from vaccination both contracted markedly late after vaccination.

Using immunoSEQ multiplex PCR, the repertoire was profiled, and TCRdb retains in-frame clones only, with some absent. This sample has 10,000 to 13,000 clones, with approximately 74% found just once. The CDR3 sequence is 14 residues long. Germline V gives CDR1 MDHEN, CDR2 SYDVKM. V lost 2 bases to trimming and J lost 4 bases, with 12 bases between them. As for this clone: What it binds is not known.

Pools of viral peptides were used by the ViraFEST assay to expand antigen-specific CD4+ T cells ahead of sequencing. Cultured cells yielded isolated CD4+ T cells after less than 11 days. Each well held 1.5 million to 2 million PBMC cultured with about 10 ug/ml peptides and around 10 IU/ml IL-2. Cells had half their medium changed to IL-2 medium on days 3 and 7. Sequenced here: CD4+ T cells from PBMCs cultured with HCoV-229E spike peptides, sampled before COVID-19 vaccination. The chain has TRBV28 and TRBJ2-7; D possibly corresponds to TRBD2 (6 bases). This TCR was recovered from a human donor who received a COVID-19 vaccine. The CDR3 sequence is CASSLVSGRYEQYF. As DNA, the CDR3 is TGTGCCAGCAGTTTAGTTAGCGGCAGGTACGAGCAGTACTTC.